Presented here are 18 T cell receptor beta chains from one specimen sequenced in a study of OX40 agonist ivuxolimab in advanced cancers. The repertoire was sequenced with immunoSEQ multiplex PCR; TCRdb's copy has only in-frame clones and lacks some. The table records about 85,000 clones, roughly 84% of them present only once. Here the sequenced sample was CD4+ or CD8+ T cells sorted from blood, taken in a trial of the OX40 agonist ivuxolimab. The receptors were gathered from an adult with an advanced solid tumor such as melanoma, head and neck, liver or kidney cancer.

With respect to this clone: Other DNA sequences of this sample code for an identical CDR3. This rearrangement joins TRBV28 to TRBJ1-2; a possible D gene is TRBD1 (6 bases). The CDR3 spans 11 residues. Trimming removed 7 bases from V and 7 bases from J, with 10 bases in between. Germline V gene lookup returns CDR1 MDHEN and CDR2 SYDVKM. CDR3 nucleotides: TGTGCCAGCACACTAGGGGGTGGCTACACCTTC. Encoded protein: CASTLGGGYTF.

CDR3 sequence: CASKQGGVGQPQHF. The CDR3 DNA reads as TGTGCCAGCAAACAGGGGGGAGTCGGTCAGCCCCAGCATTTT. V and J are TRBV28 and TRBJ1-5; 8 bases match TRBD1. Germline V lookup: CDR1 MDHEN, CDR2 SYDVKM. The V gene end was trimmed by 7 bases and the J gene end by 6 bases; junction bases not matched to a gene: 8. CDR3 size: 14 residues.

This chain links TRBV29-1 with TRBJ1-5; TRBD1 is a possible D gene (5 bases). Trimming left V 4 bases short and J 2 bases short, with 12 bases between. CDR1 is SQVTM and CDR2 is ANQGSEA in the germline V gene. This CDR3 is 14 amino acids long. The CDR3 DNA reads as TGCAGCGTTGCGAAGGGGAGCGGCAATCAGCCCCAGCATTTT. Translation: CSVAKGSGNQPQHF. The complete variable domain, with remaining parts taken from reference TRBV29-1 and TRBJ1-5, reads SAVISQKPSRDICQRGTSLTIQCQVDSQVTMMFWYRQQPGQSLTLIATANQGSEATYESGFVIDKFPISRPNLTFSTLTVSNMSPEDSSIYLCSVAKGSGNQPQHFGDGTRLSIL.

The V call is TRBV5-6, the J call TRBJ1-2; TRBD1 agrees at 7 bases. This CDR3 region has 16 residues. J gave up 2 bases and V 2 bases, and 9 bases lay outside the gene matches. Germline V lookup: CDR1 SGHDT, CDR2 YYEEEE. The CDR3 here is CASSFLQGSANYGYTF. The DNA for the CDR3 is TGTGCCAGCAGCTTCCTACAGGGGTCGGCGAACTATGGCTACACCTTC.

The rearrangement joins TRBV6-5 to TRBJ2-4; D remains ambiguous. CDR3 length: 14 amino acids. The germline V gene has CDR1 MNHEY and CDR2 SVGAGI. The V end lost 5 bases, the J end lost 8 bases, and 16 bases lay between the germline ends. CDR3 sequence: CASSRLGSEDIQYF. CDR3 coding DNA: TGTGCCAGCAGTCGGTTAGGGTCCGAGGACATTCAGTACTTC.

DNA for the CDR3: TGTGCCAGCAGCCGCTATCCGGCCTACAATGAGCAGTTCTTC. It is translated as CASSRYPAYNEQFF. The chain combines TRBV27 with TRBJ2-1; D is unresolved. Germline V gene lookup returns CDR1 MNHEY and CDR2 SMNVEV (reference sequence). Trimming stripped 6 bases from V and 2 bases from J, with 11 bases between. CDR3 length: 14 residues.

This rearrangement joins TRBV27 to TRBJ2-2; D is perhaps TRBD1 or TRBD2 (5 bases each). V lost 6 bases and J 1 base, leaving 9 bases between the germline ends. The CDR3 sequence is 14 residues long. Germline V gene lookup returns CDR1 MNHEY and CDR2 SMNVEV (reference sequence). The CDR3 sequence: CASSRDGNTGELFF. The CDR3 DNA reads TGTGCCAGCAGCCGGGACGGGAACACCGGGGAGCTGTTTTTT.

The V call is TRBV6-5, the J call TRBJ2-4, with 9 bases identical to TRBD2. The germline V gene has CDR1 MNHEY and CDR2 SVGAGI. The CDR3 loop spans 14 amino acids. V gave up 5 bases and J gave up 8 bases; unmatched junction bases: 7. The DNA for the CDR3 is TGTGCCAGCAGTAACGGGGCGGGGGGGTACATTCAGTACTTC. This sequence encodes CASSNGAGGYIQYF.

The rearrangement uses TRBV6-5 and TRBJ2-1; 9 positions agree with TRBD1. Germline V gene sequence: CDR1 MNHEY, CDR2 SVGAGI. J was trimmed by 6 bases and V by 6 bases; bases with no gene match: 9. This CDR3 region has 15 residues. CDR3: CASRSGTGSFNEQFF. The CDR3 coding sequence is TGTGCCAGCAGATCCGGGACAGGGTCTTTCAATGAGCAGTTCTTC.

In this sample, this clone turned up a few times. The chain uses TRBV11-1 and TRBJ2-7, with a possible D match to TRBD2 (6 bases). V lost 2 bases and J 5 bases, leaving 10 bases between the germline ends. The CDR3 has 13 amino acids. Germline CDR1 SGHAT, CDR2 FQDESV (reference sequence). The CDR3 sequence is CASSLNSGDEQYF. The CDR3 region has the DNA TGTGCCAGCAGCTTAAATTCGGGGGACGAGCAGTACTTC.

The rearrangement links TRBV15 to TRBJ2-4; D assignment may be TRBD1 or TRBD2 (6 bases each). Between the trimmed V and J ends, which lost 0 bases and 4 bases, there was a span of 19 bases. The CDR3 contains 18 residues. The germline gives CDR1 LNHNV, CDR2 YYDKDF (reference sequence). The CDR3 sequence: CATSRDSGRGGQKNIQYF. The CDR3 nucleotides read TGTGCCACCAGCAGAGATAGTGGTAGGGGAGGACAGAAAAACATTCAGTACTTC.

The chain recombines TRBV7-2 with TRBJ1-2; tentatively, D is TRBD1 (6 bases). Germline loops: CDR1 SGHTA, CDR2 FQGNSA. With 5 bases removed from V and 8 bases from J, the gap between germline ends came to 18 bases. This CDR3 comprises 14 residues. The CDR3 here is CASSPRSSQGGYTF. The CDR3 DNA reads TGTGCCAGCAGCCCCAGATCGAGCCAGGGGGGCTACACCTTC.

V and J are TRBV7-8 and TRBJ2-7; the D gene is possibly TRBD1 (5 bases). V lost 2 bases, J lost 9 bases, and 14 bases lay in between. The germline gives CDR1 SGHVS, CDR2 FQNEAQ. The CDR3 runs to 13 residues. Here the CDR3 reads CASSLSTQTGQYF. DNA for the CDR3: TGTGCCAGCAGCTTATCGACCCAAACAGGGCAGTACTTC.

CDR3: CASTTGLASGTQYF. The CDR3 region has the DNA TGTGCCAGCACCACGGGACTAGCTTCTGGGACCCAGTACTTC. This chain connects TRBV7-2 to TRBJ2-5, with TRBD2 matching 9 bases. From germline, CDR1 is SGHTA and CDR2 FQGNSA. The CDR3 length is 14 residues. After removal of 7 bases from V and 7 bases from J, the junction contained 10 bases not matched to a gene. The whole variable domain, remainder taken from reference TRBV7-2 and TRBJ2-5, is GAGVSQSPSNKVTEKGKDVELRCDPISGHTALYWYRQSLGQGLEFLIYFQGNSAPDKSGLPSDRFSAERTGGSVSTLTIQRTQQEDSAVYLCASTTGLASGTQYFGPGTRLLVL.

The CDR3 region is CASSSGPGGVNEQFF. The CDR3 DNA is TGTGCCAGCAGCTCCGGGCCTGGCGGGGTCAATGAGCAGTTCTTC. The rearrangement links TRBV7-2 to TRBJ2-1; D is perhaps TRBD2 (6 bases). Germline V gene lookup returns CDR1 SGHTA and CDR2 FQGNSA. Trimming removed 4 bases at V and 6 bases at J, with 16 bases between. The CDR3 extends over 15 amino acids.

The genes are TRBV7-9 and TRBJ2-5, with D perhaps matching TRBD2 (7 bases). The germline gives CDR1 SEHNR, CDR2 FQNEAQ (reference sequence). This CDR3 has 14 residues. Trimming removed 1 base at V and 5 bases at J, with 11 bases between. For the CDR3, the DNA is TGTGCCAGCAGCTTAGTACAGGGAGGGGAGACCCAGTACTTC. Amino acid sequence: CASSLVQGGETQYF.

The V gene is TRBV18, the J gene TRBJ1-6; TRBD1 agrees at 7 bases. The CDR3 is 14 residues long. V dropped 3 bases and J dropped 10; count of bases not matched to a gene: 6. Germline CDR1 and CDR2: KGHSH and LQKENI. The CDR3 nucleotides are TGTGCCAGCTCACCCACAGGGGTAAGCTCACCCCTCCACTTT. Its translation: CASSPTGVSSPLHF.

This clone is a singleton in its sample. This chain connects TRBV7-2 to TRBJ2-1; either TRBD1 or TRBD2 may supply D (6 bases each). V shed 2 bases and J shed 10 bases, with 9 bases lying between them. The length of the CDR3 is 12 residues. Germline assignment: CDR1 SGHTA and CDR2 FQGNSA. CDR3: CASSLRGREQFF. The CDR3 bases are TGTGCCAGCAGCTTAAGGGGGAGGGAGCAGTTCTTC.